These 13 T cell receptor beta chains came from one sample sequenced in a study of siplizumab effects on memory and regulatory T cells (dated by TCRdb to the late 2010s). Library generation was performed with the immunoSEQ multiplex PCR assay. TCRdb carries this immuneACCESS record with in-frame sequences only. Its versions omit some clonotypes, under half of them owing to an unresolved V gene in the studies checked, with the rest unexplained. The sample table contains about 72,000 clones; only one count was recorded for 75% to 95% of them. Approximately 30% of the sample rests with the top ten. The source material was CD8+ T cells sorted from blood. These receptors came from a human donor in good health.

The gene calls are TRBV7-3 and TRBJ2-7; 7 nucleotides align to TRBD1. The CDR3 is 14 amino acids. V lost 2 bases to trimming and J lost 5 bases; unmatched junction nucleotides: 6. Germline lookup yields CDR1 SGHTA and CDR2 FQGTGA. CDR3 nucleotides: TGTGCCAGCAGCTTAGCAGGGGGTATCGACGAGCAGTACTTC. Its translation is CASSLAGGIDEQYF.

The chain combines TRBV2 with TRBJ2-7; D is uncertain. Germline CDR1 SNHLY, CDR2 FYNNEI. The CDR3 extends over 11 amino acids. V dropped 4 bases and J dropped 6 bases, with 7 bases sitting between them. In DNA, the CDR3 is TGTGCCAGCAGTGGAACTGGCGAGCAGTACTTC. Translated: CASSGTGEQYF.

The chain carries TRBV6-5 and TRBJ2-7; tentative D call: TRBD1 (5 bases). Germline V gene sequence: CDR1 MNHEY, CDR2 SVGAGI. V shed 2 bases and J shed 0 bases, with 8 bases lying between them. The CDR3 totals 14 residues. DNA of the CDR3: TGTGCCAGCAGTTACGGGCAGGGCTCCTACGAGCAGTACTTC. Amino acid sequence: CASSYGQGSYEQYF.

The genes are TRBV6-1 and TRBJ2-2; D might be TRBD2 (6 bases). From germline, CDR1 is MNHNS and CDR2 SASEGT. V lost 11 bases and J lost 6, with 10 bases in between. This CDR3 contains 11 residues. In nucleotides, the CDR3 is TGTGCCCTCCGGGACTCCGGGGAGCTGTTTTTT. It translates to CALRDSGELFF.

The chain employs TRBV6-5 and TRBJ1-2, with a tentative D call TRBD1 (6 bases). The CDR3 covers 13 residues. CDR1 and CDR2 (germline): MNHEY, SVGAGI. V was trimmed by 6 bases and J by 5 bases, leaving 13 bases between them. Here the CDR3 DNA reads TGTGCCAGCAGCCTAGGACAGACTTATGGCTACACCTTC. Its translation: CASSLGQTYGYTF.

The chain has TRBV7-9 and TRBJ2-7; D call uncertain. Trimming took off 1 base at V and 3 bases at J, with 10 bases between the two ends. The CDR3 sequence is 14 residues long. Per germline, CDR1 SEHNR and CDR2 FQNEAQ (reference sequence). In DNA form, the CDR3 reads TGTGCCAGCAGCTTAGTAAAGCAGGACTACGAGCAGTACTTC. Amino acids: CASSLVKQDYEQYF. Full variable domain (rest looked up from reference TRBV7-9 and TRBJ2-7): DTGVSQNPRHKITKRGQNVTFRCDPISEHNRLYWYRQTLGQGPEFLTYFQNEAQLEKSRLLSDRFSAERPKGSFSTLEIQRTEQGDSAMYLCASSLVKQDYEQYFGPGTRLTVT.

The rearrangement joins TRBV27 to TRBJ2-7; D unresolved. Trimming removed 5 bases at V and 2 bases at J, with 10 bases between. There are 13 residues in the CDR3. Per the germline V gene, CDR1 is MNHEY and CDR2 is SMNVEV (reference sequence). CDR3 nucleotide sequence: TGTGCCAGCAGTCACGTAGGAGCCTACGAGCAGTACTTC. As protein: CASSHVGAYEQYF.

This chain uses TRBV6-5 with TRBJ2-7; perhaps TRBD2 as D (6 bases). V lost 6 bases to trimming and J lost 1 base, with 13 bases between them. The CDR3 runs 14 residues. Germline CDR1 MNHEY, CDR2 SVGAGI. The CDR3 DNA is TGTGCCAGCAGCGACTGGGACTCTTCCTACGAGCAGTACTTC. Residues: CASSDWDSSYEQYF.

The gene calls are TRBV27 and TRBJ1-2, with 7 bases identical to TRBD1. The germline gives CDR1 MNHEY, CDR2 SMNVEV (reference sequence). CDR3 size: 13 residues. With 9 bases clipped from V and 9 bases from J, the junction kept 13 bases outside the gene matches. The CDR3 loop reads CARPGQTLGSYTF. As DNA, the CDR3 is TGTGCCAGGCCGGGACAGACGCTCGGGAGCTACACCTTC.

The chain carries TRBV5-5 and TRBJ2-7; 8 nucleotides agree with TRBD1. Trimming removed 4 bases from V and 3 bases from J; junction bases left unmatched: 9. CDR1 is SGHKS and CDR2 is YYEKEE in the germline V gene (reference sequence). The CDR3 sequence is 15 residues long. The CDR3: CASSDRDRTYYEQYF. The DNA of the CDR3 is TGTGCCAGCAGCGACCGGGACAGGACCTACTACGAGCAGTACTTC.

CDR3 protein: CASSLVAGVANYGYTF. The CDR3 DNA reads as TGTGCCAGCAGCTTGGTTGCCGGTGTAGCTAACTATGGCTACACCTTC. The V gene is TRBV5-5, the J gene TRBJ1-2; unclear D gene. CDR1 SGHKS and CDR2 YYEKEE come from the germline V gene (reference sequence). This CDR3 is built from 16 residues. V shed 0 bases and J shed 0 bases, with 12 bases lying between them. The full variable domain, with the rest looked up from reference TRBV5-5 and TRBJ1-2, is DAGVTQSPTHLIKTRGQQVTLRCSPISGHKSVSWYQQVLGQGPQFIFQYYEKEERGRGNFPDRFSARQFPNYSSELNVNALLLGDSALYLCASSLVAGVANYGYTFGSGTRLTVV.

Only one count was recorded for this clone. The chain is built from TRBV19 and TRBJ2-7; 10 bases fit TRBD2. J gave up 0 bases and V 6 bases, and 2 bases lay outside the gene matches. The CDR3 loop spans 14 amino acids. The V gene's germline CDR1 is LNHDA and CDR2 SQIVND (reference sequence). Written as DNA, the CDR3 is TGTGCCAGTAGCCCTAGCGGGGGCTCCTACGAGCAGTACTTC. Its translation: CASSPSGGSYEQYF.

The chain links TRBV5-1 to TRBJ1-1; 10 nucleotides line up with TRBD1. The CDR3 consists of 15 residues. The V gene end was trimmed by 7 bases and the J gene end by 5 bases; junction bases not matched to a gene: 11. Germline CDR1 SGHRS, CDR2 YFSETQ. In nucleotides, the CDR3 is TGCGCCAGCTCCGGGACAGGGGAAGGGGGAACTGAAGCTTTCTTT. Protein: CASSGTGEGGTEAFF.